A single sample is the source of the 28 T cell receptor beta chains below, sequenced in a study of cytomegalovirus exposure and HLA in healthy donors. Both 60 Vbeta primers and 13 Jbeta primers went into the PCR. The assay was immunoSEQ multiplex PCR, and TCRdb's table has in-frame clones only and misses some. The top ten hold roughly 1.8% of the sample, which has some 130,000 clones, around 85% seen once. Sequenced input: PBMCs. The receptors here all came from a boy younger than 18 in good health and CMV-seronegative.

This clone appeared once. The rearrangement uses TRBV2 and TRBJ2-5; D remains ambiguous. CDR3 size: 13 residues. The V and J ends lost 4 bases and 2 bases respectively, with 8 bases between them. Germline CDR1 is SNHLY and CDR2 is FYNNEI. CDR3 loop: CASSVTPQETQYF. CDR3 DNA: TGTGCCAGCAGTGTGACACCACAAGAGACCCAGTACTTC.

This clone was recorded a few times. V and J are TRBV5-4 and TRBJ1-2; 8 nucleotides line up with TRBD1. The CDR3 totals 14 residues. Trimming cost V 2 bases and J 8 bases; bases outside gene matches: 8. In germline, CDR1 is SGHNT, CDR2 YYREEE (reference sequence). The CDR3 protein is CASSFVQGEEGYTF. The DNA for the CDR3 is TGTGCCAGCAGCTTTGTACAGGGGGAAGAGGGCTACACCTTC.

The gene calls are TRBV4-1 and TRBJ2-7; TRBD2 matches 7 bases. This CDR3 region has 16 residues. From germline, CDR1 is MGHRA and CDR2 YSYEKL. V shed 0 bases and J 4 bases; nucleotides not matched to a gene: 9. In DNA, the CDR3 is TGCGCCAGCAGCCAAGAGGTTCGGGCTAGCGGATACGAGCAGTACTTC. This sequence encodes CASSQEVRASGYEQYF.

The rearrangement joins TRBV11-2 to TRBJ1-1; D is ambiguous. Germline CDR1 reads SGHAT; CDR2 reads FQNNGV. Trimming left V 0 bases short and J 5 bases short, with 7 bases between. This CDR3 has 13 residues. CDR3: CASSLDSVTEAFF. The CDR3 DNA reads as TGTGCCAGCAGCTTAGATTCAGTAACTGAAGCTTTCTTT.

The chain couples TRBV7-9 to TRBJ2-5; weak D call: TRBD2 (5 bases). This CDR3 spans 11 amino acids. CDR1 is SEHNR, CDR2 FQNEAQ, per germline (reference sequence). Trimming stripped 4 bases from V and 10 bases from J, with 10 bases between. The DNA for the CDR3 is TGTGCCAGCAGCTCCCGGGGTCTCCAGTACTTC. Its translation: CASSSRGLQYF. The variable domain in full, with the rest retrieved from reference TRBV7-9 and TRBJ2-5, is DTGVSQNPRHKITKRGQNVTFRCDPISEHNRLYWYRQTLGQGPEFLTYFQNEAQLEKSRLLSDRFSAERPKGSFSTLEIQRTEQGDSAMYLCASSSRGLQYFGPGTRLLVL.

V is TRBV7-9 and J is TRBJ1-6, with D perhaps matching TRBD1 (6 bases). This CDR3 is 15 amino acids long. V was trimmed by 1 base and J by 7 bases, leaving 11 bases between them. Per germline, CDR1 SEHNR and CDR2 FQNEAQ (reference sequence). CDR3 coding DNA: TGTGCCAGCAGCTTAGGGGACAAGTTGAATTCACCCCTCCACTTT. Protein sequence: CASSLGDKLNSPLHF.

This clone has only a few counts. The chain links TRBV2 to TRBJ1-1; a possible D gene is TRBD1 (5 bases). Per the germline V gene, CDR1 is SNHLY and CDR2 is FYNNEI. V was clipped by 10 bases and J by 0 bases, with 15 bases between them. This CDR3 has 14 amino acids. The CDR3 sequence: CANGGGGVNTEAFF. The CDR3 DNA follows: TGTGCCAACGGGGGGGGTGGAGTGAACACTGAAGCTTTCTTT.

This clone came up a few times. The J gene is TRBJ1-1, the V gene TRBV5-1; D gene uncertain. CDR1 SGHRS and CDR2 YFSETQ come from the germline V gene. CDR3 length: 13 residues. Trimming shortened V by 0 bases and J by 6 bases, and 9 bases separated the two germline ends. The CDR3 region is CASSLDLAAEAFF. CDR3 nucleotide sequence: TGCGCCAGCAGCTTGGATCTGGCTGCTGAAGCTTTCTTT. Looking up the rest from reference TRBV5-1 and TRBJ1-1 gives the full variable domain: KAGVTQTPRYLIKTRGQQVTLSCSPISGHRSVSWYQQTPGQGLQFLFEYFSETQRNKGNFPGRFSGRQFSNSRSEMNVSTLELGDSALYLCASSLDLAAEAFFGQGTRLTVV.

The rearrangement links TRBV5-1 to TRBJ2-6, with D perhaps TRBD2 (6 bases). The CDR3 extends over 16 amino acids. Germline V CDR1 and CDR2: SGHRS, YFSETQ. V lost 0 bases and J 4 bases, leaving 11 bases between the germline ends. The CDR3 bases are TGCGCCAGCAGCTTGGTTGCGGGGAAGGGGGCCAACGTCCTGACTTTC. Amino acid sequence: CASSLVAGKGANVLTF. The variable domain in full, completed from reference TRBV5-1 and TRBJ2-6, reads KAGVTQTPRYLIKTRGQQVTLSCSPISGHRSVSWYQQTPGQGLQFLFEYFSETQRNKGNFPGRFSGRQFSNSRSEMNVSTLELGDSALYLCASSLVAGKGANVLTFGAGSRLTVL.

The V gene is TRBV9, the J gene TRBJ1-3; D is undetermined. Germline values: CDR1 SGDLS, CDR2 YYNGEE. This CDR3 spans 14 amino acids. V was cut by 0 bases and J by 8 bases, with 12 bases left in between. The CDR3 sequence is CASSVAVAEDTIYF. The CDR3 DNA sequence: TGTGCCAGCAGCGTAGCAGTAGCGGAGGACACCATATATTTT.

This clone has a handful of counts. This chain uses TRBV4-2 with TRBJ2-1, with TRBD2 matching over 7 bases. Germline trimming cut 1 base from V and 8 bases from J; bases unmatched to any gene: 11. The CDR3 length is 16 residues. Per the germline V gene, CDR1 is LGHNA and CDR2 is YNFKEQ. The CDR3 region is CASSQGSELAFDEQFF. The CDR3 region has the DNA TGTGCCAGCAGCCAAGGTAGCGAACTAGCGTTCGATGAGCAGTTCTTC.

This clone has a single count. The genes are TRBV6-1 and TRBJ1-1; no reliable D call. The CDR3 is made up of 16 amino acids. The ends were cut back, 1 base at V and 1 base at J, with 13 bases in the middle. Germline lookup yields CDR1 MNHNS and CDR2 SASEGT. The CDR3 DNA follows: TGTGCCAGCAGTGAAGTGCGTATAGTCTGGAACACTGAAGCTTTCTTT. This translates into CASSEVRIVWNTEAFF.

V is TRBV19 and J is TRBJ1-4; TRBD1 agrees at 12 bases. J gave up 6 bases and V 5 bases, and 10 bases lay outside the gene matches. The length of the CDR3 is 17 residues. Germline assignment: CDR1 LNHDA and CDR2 SQIVND (reference sequence). CDR3 bases: TGTGCCAGTAGTCCGGGACAGGGGGCGGTGGTTTATGAAAAACTGTTTTTT. It translates to CASSPGQGAVVYEKLFF.

This clone was detected only once. The V call is TRBV4-3, the J call TRBJ2-2; D might be TRBD2 (6 bases). V was shortened by 3 bases and J by 1 base, with 6 bases between the two germline ends. CDR1 and CDR2 (germline): LGHNA, YSLEER. The CDR3 has 14 amino acids. CDR3 residues: CASSQRENTGELFF. Written as DNA, the CDR3 is TGCGCCAGCAGCCAGCGGGAGAACACCGGGGAGCTGTTTTTT.

CDR3 DNA: TGTGCCAGCAGGCCGGGCACTGAAGCTTTCTTT. This translates into CASRPGTEAFF. V gene TRBV2 combines with J gene TRBJ1-1; no firm D call. Germline V gene lookup returns CDR1 SNHLY and CDR2 FYNNEI. V was clipped by 6 bases and J by 4 bases, with 6 bases between them. The CDR3 is 11 amino acids.

The V gene is TRBV5-4, the J gene TRBJ1-4, with D tentatively TRBD1 (5 bases). Looked up from germline, CDR1 is SGHNT and CDR2 is YYREEE (reference sequence). There are 16 residues in the CDR3. V was cut by 1 base and J by 8 bases, with 18 bases left in between. The CDR3 region is CASSLNSIGGGEKLFF. As DNA, the CDR3 is TGTGCCAGCAGCTTGAATTCGATCGGGGGGGGAGAAAAACTGTTTTTT.

This sequence joins TRBV28 and TRBJ2-1; D possibly corresponds to TRBD2 (6 bases). V shed 5 bases and J shed 7 bases, with 9 bases lying between them. Germline loops: CDR1 MDHEN, CDR2 SYDVKM. This CDR3 is built from 12 residues. CDR3 sequence reads: CASSPLANEQFF. DNA for the CDR3: TGTGCCAGCAGTCCACTAGCTAATGAGCAGTTCTTC.

Comment on this clone: One junction end disagrees with the germline gene, perhaps due to a read error. The V and J genes are TRBV6-1 and TRBJ1-2; the D is unclear. CDR1 and CDR2 (germline): MNHNS, SASEGT. This CDR3 region has 14 residues. CDR3 in amino acids: CASSEDVPDYGYPF. The CDR3 DNA sequence: TGTGCCAGCAGTGAAGATGTACCGGACTATGGCTACCCCTTC.

The gene calls are TRBV5-1 and TRBJ2-1; 8 bases fit TRBD2. The junction had 6 bases not matched to a gene; V was cut back by 2 bases and J by 5 bases. This CDR3 spans 15 amino acids. Germline CDR1 and CDR2: SGHRS and YFSETQ. Here the CDR3 reads CASSLAGEPHNEQFF. CDR3 DNA sequence: TGCGCCAGCAGCTTAGCGGGGGAACCCCACAATGAGCAGTTCTTC.

The chain employs TRBV30 and TRBJ1-2, with D possibly being TRBD1 (6 bases). The ends were cut back, 5 bases at V and 0 bases at J, with 16 bases in the middle. CDR3 length: 15 residues. Germline V gene sequence: CDR1 GTSNPN, CDR2 SVGIG (reference sequence). The CDR3: CAWQFGGQTNYGYTF. CDR3 nucleotides: TGTGCCTGGCAATTTGGTGGACAGACTAACTATGGCTACACCTTC.

V is TRBV7-8 and J is TRBJ2-5; TRBD1 matches at 10 bases. V trimming: 5 bases; J trimming: 5 bases; junction bases outside the gene matches: 2. Germline-derived CDR1 and CDR2 are SGHVS and FQNEAQ. This CDR3 has 13 amino acids. The CDR3 spells CASSEDRGETQYF. The DNA of the CDR3 is TGTGCCAGCAGCGAGGACAGGGGGGAGACCCAGTACTTC.

The chain couples TRBV9 to TRBJ2-7; D may be TRBD2 (5 bases). The CDR3 is 12 residues long. V was trimmed by 7 bases and J by 2 bases, leaving 10 bases between them. Germline CDR1 is SGDLS and CDR2 is YYNGEE. In DNA form, the CDR3 reads TGTGCCAGCGGACTCTCGCCCTACGAGCAGTACTTC. The encoded protein is CASGLSPYEQYF.

This clone was seen only once. The V call is TRBV27, the J call TRBJ2-7, with TRBD1 matching 8 bases. Germline loops: CDR1 MNHEY, CDR2 SMNVEV (reference sequence). J gave up 6 bases and V 7 bases, and 11 bases lay outside the gene matches. The CDR3 consists of 14 residues. CDR3 in amino acids: CASKDRGALFEQYF. Here the CDR3 DNA reads TGTGCCAGCAAAGACAGGGGCGCACTCTTCGAGCAGTACTTC.

This clone was detected only a few times. The rearrangement links TRBV6-5 to TRBJ1-1; D ambiguous. Germline loops: CDR1 MNHEY, CDR2 SVGAGI. The CDR3 has 14 residues. V lost 2 bases and J lost 0, with 7 bases in between. The chain's CDR3 is CASSYGGLNTEAFF. CDR3 nucleotide sequence: TGTGCCAGCAGTTACGGCGGGTTGAACACTGAAGCTTTCTTT.

The chain is built from TRBV15 and TRBJ1-5; the match to TRBD1 covers 9 bases. The germline V gene encodes CDR1 LNHNV and CDR2 YYDKDF (reference sequence). The CDR3 runs to 18 residues. After removal of 5 bases from V and 0 bases from J, the junction contained 11 bases not matched to a gene. In DNA, the CDR3 is TGTGCCACCAGCGTCCGGGACAGGGCTTACTATAGCAATCAGCCCCAGCATTTT. Translated: CATSVRDRAYYSNQPQHF.

The chain uses TRBV6-1 and TRBJ1-3, with a weak D call TRBD1 (5 bases). Germline V gives CDR1 MNHNS, CDR2 SASEGT. V was cut by 5 bases and J by 2 bases, with 10 bases left in between. The CDR3 runs to 14 residues. The CDR3 loop reads CASSRTGTGNTIYF. The CDR3 nucleotides are TGTGCCAGCAGTAGAACAGGAACTGGAAACACCATATATTTT.

The V and J genes are TRBV9 and TRBJ2-7, with 9 bases matching TRBD1. The germline V gene encodes CDR1 SGDLS and CDR2 YYNGEE. Germline trimming cut 4 bases from V and 2 bases from J; bases unmatched to any gene: 4. CDR3 size: 14 residues. CDR3 nucleotide sequence: TGTGCCAGCAGCCCCCGGGACAGGGCCTACGAGCAGTACTTC. Amino acids: CASSPRDRAYEQYF.

The chain joins TRBV5-1 to TRBJ1-2, with 12 bases lining up with TRBD1. CDR1 is SGHRS, CDR2 YFSETQ, per germline. V shed 6 bases and J 3 bases; nucleotides not matched to a gene: 15. The length of the CDR3 is 18 residues. The CDR3 DNA reads TGCGCCAGCAAAGGGGCAGGGACAGGGGGCTTTATGGACTATGGCTACACCTTC. This encodes CASKGAGTGGFMDYGYTF.